A single sample is the source of the 2 T cell receptor beta chains below, sequenced in a study of T cell changes during pregnancy in multiple sclerosis. Profiling relied on immunoSEQ multiplex PCR, and the TCRdb table lists in-frame clones only, not all of them. Here the sample spans around 80,000 clones, about 91% being singletons. The specimen comprised peripheral blood, sampled before pregnancy. The receptors come from a female donor with multiple sclerosis, enrolled in a pregnancy study.

This chain uses TRBV2 with TRBJ2-7; tentative D call: TRBD1 (6 bases). Germline V gene sequence: CDR1 SNHLY, CDR2 FYNNEI. V was pared by 8 bases and J by 9 bases, with 17 bases between. The CDR3 consists of 12 residues. CDR3 in DNA: TGTGCCAGCGGGACGAACAGGGTCCGGCAGTACTTC. This encodes CASGTNRVRQYF.

This sequence joins TRBV29-1 and TRBJ2-7, with 8 bases lining up with TRBD1. Trimming at V came to 8 bases and at J to 5 bases, leaving 5 bases not matched to a gene. Germline assignment: CDR1 SQVTM and CDR2 ANQGSEA. CDR3 length equals 11 residues. The chain's CDR3 is CSFDRGHEQYF. The CDR3 DNA follows: TGCAGCTTCGACAGGGGCCACGAGCAGTACTTC.